Presented here are 18 T cell receptor beta chains from one specimen sequenced in a study of blood T cell repertoires in COVID-19 (dated by TCRdb to between 2020 and 2021). Library construction relied on the immunoSEQ multiplex PCR assay. Held by TCRdb, this immuneACCESS table contains in-frame sequences only and omits some clones. Under half of the omission traces to an unresolved V gene where checked; the cause of the rest is unknown. The sample table contains approximately 220,000 clones; only one count was recorded for around four fifths of them. Together, the top ten hold approximately 4% of the sample. Sequences were obtained from PBMCs or T cells enriched from blood (not recorded which). The source of these receptors is a woman aged 40-49 years who had been exposed to COVID-19.

V usage is TRBV9 and J usage is TRBJ1-4, with D unresolved. V was trimmed by 0 bases and J by 8 bases, leaving 11 bases between them. The CDR3 is 14 residues long. In germline, CDR1 is SGDLS, CDR2 YYNGEE. In DNA, the CDR3 is TGTGCCAGCAGCGTAGATGTCCATGGCGAAAAACTGTTTTTT. Its translation: CASSVDVHGEKLFF.

On this clone itself: The sample has other DNA sequences that encode this CDR3 too. V usage is TRBV12-5 and J usage is TRBJ2-7, with a possible D match to TRBD1 (5 bases). The V end lost 1 base, the J end lost 3 bases, and 10 bases lay between the germline ends. Germline CDR1 is LGHNT and CDR2 is FRNRAP. This CDR3 has 14 residues. CDR3 loop: CASGLAQGNYEQYF. Written as DNA, the CDR3 is TGTGCTAGTGGTTTGGCGCAGGGTAACTACGAGCAGTACTTC.

V gene TRBV6-1 combines with J gene TRBJ1-1; TRBD1 matches at 8 bases. Trimming at V came to 2 bases and at J to 11 bases, leaving 4 bases not matched to a gene. This CDR3 comprises 12 residues. Per the germline V gene, CDR1 is MNHNS and CDR2 is SASEGT. The CDR3 sequence: CASSEPRQGAFF. The CDR3 nucleotides are TGTGCCAGCAGTGAACCAAGACAGGGGGCTTTCTTT.

V and J are TRBV5-1 and TRBJ1-1; unclear D gene. CDR3 size: 14 residues. V lost 2 bases and J lost 6, with 14 bases in between. The germline CDR1 and CDR2 sequences are SGHRS and YFSETQ. DNA of the CDR3: TGCGCCAGCAGCTTTGGGCAGCTCGGGGCTGAAGCTTTCTTT. It translates to CASSFGQLGAEAFF.

The gene calls are TRBV4-1 and TRBJ2-3; 10 bases are a match to TRBD2. Germline CDR1 reads MGHRA; CDR2 reads YSYEKL. The J segment lost 5 bases and the V segment lost 1 base, leaving 6 bases of the junction unmatched. The length of the CDR3 is 16 residues. CDR3: CASSQGERGGRDTQYF. The CDR3 DNA reads as TGCGCCAGCAGCCAAGGTGAGCGGGGGGGCCGAGATACGCAGTATTTT.

The J gene is TRBJ2-3, the V gene TRBV6-1; D is unresolved. This CDR3 is 12 amino acids long. V was shortened by 1 base and J by 7 bases, with 6 bases between the two germline ends. The V gene's germline CDR1 is MNHNS and CDR2 SASEGT. The CDR3 DNA reads as TGTGCCAGCAGTGAAGGAGGATATACGCAGTATTTT. Its translation is CASSEGGYTQYF.

The chain combines TRBV5-6 with TRBJ1-4, with 9 nucleotides matching TRBD1. This CDR3 contains 15 residues. From germline, CDR1 is SGHDT and CDR2 YYEEEE. Germline trimming cut 1 base from V and 7 bases from J; bases unmatched to any gene: 5. CDR3 sequence: CASSLLQGAFEKLFF. Written as DNA, the CDR3 is TGTGCCAGCAGCTTGCTACAGGGGGCATTTGAAAAACTGTTTTTT.

J is TRBJ2-1 and V is TRBV7-3, with 7 bases matching TRBD2. The junction had 9 bases not matched to a gene; V was cut back by 6 bases and J by 4 bases. The CDR3 loop spans 15 amino acids. Germline V gene sequence: CDR1 SGHTA, CDR2 FQGTGA. The CDR3 nucleotides are TGTGCCAGCAGTCCTCTTCTAGCGGCTTACAATGAGCAGTTCTTC. Protein sequence: CASSPLLAAYNEQFF.

The gene calls are TRBV6-5 and TRBJ2-7; 9 bases map to TRBD2. Per germline, CDR1 MNHEY and CDR2 SVGAGI. CDR3 length equals 12 residues. Trimming cost V 8 bases and J 5 bases; bases outside gene matches: 4. The CDR3 is CASSSGIDEQYF. The CDR3 DNA follows: TGTGCCAGCTCTAGCGGGATTGACGAGCAGTACTTC.

The chain recombines TRBV4-2 with TRBJ1-3; D not resolved. The germline CDR1 and CDR2 sequences are LGHNA and YNFKEQ. The CDR3 spans 14 residues. Between the trimmed V and J ends, which lost 2 bases and 12 bases, there was a span of 17 bases. This CDR3 reads CASSQPREGPIIYF. CDR3 in DNA: TGTGCCAGCAGCCAACCCCGGGAAGGTCCCATCATATATTTT.

This rearrangement joins TRBV27 to TRBJ2-1; D possibly corresponds to TRBD2 (5 bases). The ends were cut back, 3 bases at V and 0 bases at J, with 6 bases in the middle. The germline V gene encodes CDR1 MNHEY and CDR2 SMNVEV (reference sequence). The CDR3 is 14 residues long. CDR3 region: CASSLAGSYNEQFF. DNA of the CDR3: TGTGCCAGCAGTTTGGCGGGCTCCTACAATGAGCAGTTCTTC.

This clone was seen more than once but under ten times. The chain has TRBV5-8 and TRBJ1-5; D call uncertain. Trimming removed 2 bases at V and 0 bases at J, with 9 bases between. CDR1 and CDR2 (germline): SGHTS, YDEGEE. This CDR3 spans 15 amino acids. CDR3 protein: CASSFYGVSNQPQHF. CDR3 DNA sequence: TGTGCCAGCAGCTTTTACGGGGTTAGCAATCAGCCCCAGCATTTT.

This clone was seen a handful of times. The chain combines TRBV29-1 with TRBJ1-1; 10 positions match TRBD1. The CDR3 spans 12 residues. Germline assignment: CDR1 SQVTM and CDR2 ANQGSEA. V lost 4 bases to trimming and J lost 8 bases; unmatched junction nucleotides: 4. The CDR3 sequence: CSVVGQGKEAFF. Written as DNA, the CDR3 is TGCAGCGTTGTGGGACAGGGGAAGGAAGCTTTCTTT.

The chain couples TRBV10-3 to TRBJ2-7, with a possible D match to TRBD1 (7 bases). Germline V gives CDR1 ENHRY, CDR2 SYGVKD. V gave up 10 bases and J gave up 3 bases, with 16 bases separating them. This CDR3 has 13 residues. The DNA for the CDR3 is TGTGCCACAGGGGGGCTCTCACGCTACGAGCAGTACTTC. Translating it yields CATGGLSRYEQYF.

The chain is built from TRBV6-5 and TRBJ1-2, with TRBD1 matching over 8 bases. CDR1 and CDR2 (germline): MNHEY, SVGAGI. This CDR3 spans 13 amino acids. V dropped 6 bases and J dropped 4; count of bases not matched to a gene: 4. The CDR3 is CASRITGGYGYTF. As DNA, the CDR3 is TGTGCCAGCAGGATAACAGGGGGCTATGGCTACACCTTC.

The chain combines TRBV9 with TRBJ2-5, with 10 bases matching TRBD2. Per the germline V gene, CDR1 is SGDLS and CDR2 is YYNGEE. V lost 0 bases and J lost 4; bases outside the gene matches: 6. The CDR3 covers 16 residues. CDR3 bases: TGTGCCAGCAGCGTAGTTGGTAGCGGGGGGTTAGAGACCCAGTACTTC. Translation gives CASSVVGSGGLETQYF.

This sequence joins TRBV7-2 and TRBJ1-2, with 7 nucleotides matching TRBD1. The CDR3 totals 15 residues. Germline loops: CDR1 SGHTA, CDR2 FQGNSA. J gave up 5 bases and V 2 bases, and 8 bases lay outside the gene matches. The CDR3 region is CASSLLAETGYGYTF. The DNA for the CDR3 is TGTGCCAGCAGCTTACTTGCGGAGACAGGGTATGGCTACACCTTC.

This chain connects TRBV7-2 to TRBJ1-2, with D unresolved. This CDR3 region has 15 residues. Trimming took 4 bases from V and 0 from J, leaving 12 bases between them. The germline gives CDR1 SGHTA, CDR2 FQGNSA. CDR3 in DNA: TGTGCCAGCAGCTGGGTTACAGTCCCTAACTATGGCTACACCTTC. Encoded protein: CASSWVTVPNYGYTF.